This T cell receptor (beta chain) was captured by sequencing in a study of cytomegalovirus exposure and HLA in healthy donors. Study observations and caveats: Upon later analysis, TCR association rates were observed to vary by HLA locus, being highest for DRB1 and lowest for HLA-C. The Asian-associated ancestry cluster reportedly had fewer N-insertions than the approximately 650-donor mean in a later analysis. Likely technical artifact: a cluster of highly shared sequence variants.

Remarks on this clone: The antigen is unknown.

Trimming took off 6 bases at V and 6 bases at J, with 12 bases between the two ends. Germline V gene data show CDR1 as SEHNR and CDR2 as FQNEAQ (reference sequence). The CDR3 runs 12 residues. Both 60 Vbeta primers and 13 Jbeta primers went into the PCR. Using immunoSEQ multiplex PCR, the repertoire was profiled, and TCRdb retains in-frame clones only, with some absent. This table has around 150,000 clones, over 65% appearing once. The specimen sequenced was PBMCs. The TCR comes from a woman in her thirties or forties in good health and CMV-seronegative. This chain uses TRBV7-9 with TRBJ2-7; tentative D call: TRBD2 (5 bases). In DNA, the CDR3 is TGTGCCAGCAGGCTGGGAGAGTCCGAGCAGTACTTC. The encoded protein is CASRLGESEQYF.